This section outlines one T cell receptor beta chain sequence together with its context. The antigen remains undetermined. Trimming shortened V by 4 bases and J by 11 bases, and 21 bases separated the two germline ends. Germline V gives CDR1 GTSNPN, CDR2 SVGIG (reference sequence). The CDR3 is made up of 15 amino acids. Profiling relied on immunoSEQ multiplex PCR, and the TCRdb table lists in-frame clones only, not all of them. The top ten hold about 2% of the sample, which has about 89,000 clones, 93% seen once. These data belong to a study of graft-versus-host responses after intestinal transplantation. About the research overall: Anti-thymocyte globulin induction was given to all recipients, followed by tacrolimus and steroids for around three years. Study outcomes and limitations: Early post-transplant HvG declines tracked with peak circulating GvH clone levels. Allografts carried high graft-versus-host to host-versus-graft clonal ratios in patients having graft-donor T cell macrochimerism. Detected in recipient marrow were GvH clones, some of which were first observed in ileum or blood.

This TCR was sampled from a human donor who received an intestinal transplant. The chain has TRBV30 and TRBJ1-6, with D tentatively TRBD1 (5 bases). The source was unstimulated CD8+ T cells sorted from spleen or lymph node cells, collected before intestinal transplant. CDR3 residues: CAWTPGGQGGTPLHF. As DNA, the CDR3 is TGTGCCTGGACTCCCGGTGGTCAGGGTGGGACACCCCTCCACTTT.